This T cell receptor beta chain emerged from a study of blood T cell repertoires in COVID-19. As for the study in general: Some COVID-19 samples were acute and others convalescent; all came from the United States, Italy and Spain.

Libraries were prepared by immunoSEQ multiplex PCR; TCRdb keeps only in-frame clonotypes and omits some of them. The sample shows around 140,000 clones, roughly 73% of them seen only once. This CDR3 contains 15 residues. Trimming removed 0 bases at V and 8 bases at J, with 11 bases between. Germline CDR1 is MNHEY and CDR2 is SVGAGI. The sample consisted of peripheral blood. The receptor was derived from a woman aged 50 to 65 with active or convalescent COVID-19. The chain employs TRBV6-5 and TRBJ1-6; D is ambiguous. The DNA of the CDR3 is TGTGCCAGCAGTTACTCGTCAGTGAGGGATTCACCCCTCCACTTT. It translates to CASSYSSVRDSPLHF.